This T cell receptor (beta chain) was documented in a study of T cells in localized non-small cell lung cancer. Trimming at V came to 2 bases and at J to 4 bases, leaving 9 bases not matched to a gene. This CDR3 has 16 amino acids. The germline V gene has CDR1 SGHNT and CDR2 YENEEA. The table lists this clone with a few counts. TCRdb keeps only in-frame clones here, not all; method: immunoSEQ multiplex PCR. Among roughly 2,700 clones listed, more than 20% were seen once. Sequencing was performed on lung tumor tissue, taken before any cancer treatment. This chain joins TRBV11-3 and TRBJ1-2, with TRBD1 identical over 8 bases. The sequence was obtained from a man aged 40 to 70 with stage III lung adenocarcinoma. CDR3 coding DNA: TGTGCCAGCAGCTTACAGGGGGCCACACTTGTCTATGGCTACACCTTC. Protein: CASSLQGATLVYGYTF.